This TCR beta chain was documented in a study of response to subunit inactivated influenza vaccine (dated by TCRdb to between 2018 and 2020). Looking at the study overall: To follow how T cells responded to a trivalent subunit inactivated influenza vaccine, the researchers relied on deep quantitative profiling of the T cell receptor repertoire.

The sample's time point label, in plain terms: around 47 days after influenza vaccine administration. The investigation overall reported the following: According to the authors, only a limited number of new T cells may be recruited by each seasonal influenza vaccination.

As for this clonotype: It has no known antigen specificity. Per-nucleotide qualities are absent, and no much larger clonotype sits a single base away.

The protocol used for the library was RT-PCR. Instrument used: Illumina HiSeq 2500. TCRdb trimmed the raw reads at Q25, called clones with MiXCR and kept productive beta chains. Each CDR3 protein gets just one entry, which takes the most common genes and DNA from the rows behind it. This sample holds some 160,000 distinct CDR3 sequences; around 9.9% were observed only once. The top ten clones comprise approximately 13% of the sample. The trim is 1 base for V and 9 bases for J, with a gap of 7 bases between the germline ends. The germline V gene yields MNHEY for CDR1 and SVGEGT for CDR2. From its cysteine to its phenylalanine, the CDR3 spans 12 amino acids. Just the 36-base CDR3 DNA is kept, in frame starting at base 1.

Sample: non-naive T cells sorted from PBMCs, taken roughly 6 weeks after vaccination. The cell subset or site label on this specimen signifies: memory T cell fraction. This chain joins TRBV6-2 or TRBV6-3 to TRBJ2-1; a tentative D call is TRBD2 (5 bases match). This clonotype originated in a man between 50 and 59 years old who received an inactivated influenza vaccine. Donor details come from another sample of the same person, matched by shared clones. In nucleotides, the sequence is TGTGCCAGCAGTTACTTCAGCGGTGAGCAGTTCTTC. This sequence encodes CASSYFSGEQFF.